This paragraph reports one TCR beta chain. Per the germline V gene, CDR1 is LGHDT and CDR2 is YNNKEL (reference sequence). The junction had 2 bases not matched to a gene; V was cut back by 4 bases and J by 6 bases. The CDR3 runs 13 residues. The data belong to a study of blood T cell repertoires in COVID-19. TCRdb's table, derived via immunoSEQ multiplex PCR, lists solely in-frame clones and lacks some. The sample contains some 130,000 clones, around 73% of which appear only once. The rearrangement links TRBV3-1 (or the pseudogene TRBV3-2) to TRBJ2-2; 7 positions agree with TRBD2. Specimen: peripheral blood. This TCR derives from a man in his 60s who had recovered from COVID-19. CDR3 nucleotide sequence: TGTGCCAGCAGCCGCCGGGGGGCCGGGGAGCTGTTTTTT. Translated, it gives CASSRRGAGELFF.